In this sample, the clone carrying this TCR beta chain turned up many times. The data derive from a study of CD8 T cells in ankylosing spondylitis. TCRdb fed the 5' RACE reads into MiXCR, producing one record per CDR3 protein. Here the sample spans roughly 160,000 distinct CDR3 sequences, around 8.9% being singletons. The V end was cut by 2 bases, the J end by 3 bases, with 10 bases between. The CDR3 covers 14 residues. The chain joins TRBV12-3 or TRBV12-4 to TRBJ2-5; D uncertain. Specimen: blood, either unsorted or a sorted T cell fraction (not recorded which). This TCR derives from a female donor with ankylosing spondylitis or in good health (not recorded which). The CDR3 region is CASSLTAREETQYF. The CDR3 region has the DNA TGTGCCAGCAGTTTAACAGCGCGAGAAGAGACCCAGTACTTC.